This TCR beta chain was identified during a study of shared clonotypes between healthy human individuals. Repertoires were generated with immunoSEQ multiplex PCR, while TCRdb's copy carries only in-frame clones and drops some. The data show about 2,500,000 clones, with around nine tenths seen just once and around 0.14% held by the top ten. As to this clone: Its antigen remains unidentified.

Study observations and caveats: Few donors restricted represented genetic and exposure-history diversity. Some naive CD4 clonotypes, around 4.9%, turned up in common across several donors. The four-donor shared clonotypes exceeded non-shared clonotypes in generation probability, with non-shared ones scoring lower.

Study donors comprised healthy, HIV-negative adults devoid of recent acute infection or vaccination. The CDR3 consists of 15 residues. V lost 5 bases, J lost 4 bases, and 15 bases lay in between. Germline values: CDR1 LNHDA, CDR2 SQIVND (reference sequence). V usage is TRBV19 and J usage is TRBJ1-5; D is possibly TRBD1 (6 bases). The sample taken for sequencing was naive CD4+ T cells sorted from blood. The subset here: CD45RA+ positively selected. This TCR was sampled from a man younger than 35 in good health. The CDR3 DNA follows: TGTGCCAGTAGTTCGCCTGGGGGCCCTAATCAGCCCCAGCATTTT. This codes for CASSSPGGPNQPQHF. Drawing the rest from reference TRBV19 and TRBJ1-5, the complete variable domain is DGGITQSPKYLFRKEGQNVTLSCEQNLNHDAMYWYRQDPGQGLRLIYYSQIVNDFQKGDIAEGYSVSREKKESFPLTVTSAQKNPTAFYLCASSSPGGPNQPQHFGDGTRLSIL.